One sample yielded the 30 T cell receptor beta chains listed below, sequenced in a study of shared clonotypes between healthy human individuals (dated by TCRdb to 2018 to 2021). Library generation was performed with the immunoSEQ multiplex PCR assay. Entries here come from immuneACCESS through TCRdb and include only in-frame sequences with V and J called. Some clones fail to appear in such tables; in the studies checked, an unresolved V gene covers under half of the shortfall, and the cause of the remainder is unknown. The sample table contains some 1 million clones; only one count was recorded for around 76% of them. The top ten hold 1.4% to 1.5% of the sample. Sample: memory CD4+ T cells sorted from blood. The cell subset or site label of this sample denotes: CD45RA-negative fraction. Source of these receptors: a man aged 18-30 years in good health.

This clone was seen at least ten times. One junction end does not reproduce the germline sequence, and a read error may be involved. CDR3 bases: TGTGCCTGGAGTGACAGGTCAAGCGTAGCGGCCTTC. Translated, it gives CAWSDRSSVAAF. The chain employs TRBV30 and TRBJ1-2; possible D gene TRBD1, 5 bases. In germline, CDR1 is GTSNPN, CDR2 SVGIG (reference sequence). CDR3 length: 12 residues.

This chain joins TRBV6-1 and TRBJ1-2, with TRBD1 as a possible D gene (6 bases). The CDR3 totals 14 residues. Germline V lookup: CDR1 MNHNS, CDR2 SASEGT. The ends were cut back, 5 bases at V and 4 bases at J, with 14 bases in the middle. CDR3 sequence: CASSPSGDFYGYTF. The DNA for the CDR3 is TGTGCCAGCAGTCCCTCAGGGGACTTCTATGGCTACACCTTC.

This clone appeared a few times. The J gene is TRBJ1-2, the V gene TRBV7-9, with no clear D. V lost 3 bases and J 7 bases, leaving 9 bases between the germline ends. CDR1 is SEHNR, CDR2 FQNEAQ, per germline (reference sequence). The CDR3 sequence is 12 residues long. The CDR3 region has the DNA TGTGCCAGCAGCTTGAGGGTTGGTGGCTACACCTTC. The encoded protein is CASSLRVGGYTF.

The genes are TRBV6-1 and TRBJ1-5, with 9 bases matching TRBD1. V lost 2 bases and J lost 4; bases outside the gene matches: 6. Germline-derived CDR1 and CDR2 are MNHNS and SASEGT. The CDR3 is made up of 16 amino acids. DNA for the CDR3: TGTGCCAGCAGTGAATTATACAGGGGGCGGAATCAGCCCCAGCATTTT. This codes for CASSELYRGRNQPQHF.

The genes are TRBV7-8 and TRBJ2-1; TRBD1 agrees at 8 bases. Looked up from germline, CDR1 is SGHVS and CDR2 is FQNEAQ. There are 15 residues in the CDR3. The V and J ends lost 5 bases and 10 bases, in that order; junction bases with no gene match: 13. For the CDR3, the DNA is TGTGCCAGCAGCCGGACAGGGAGAAGTGAAACCGAGCAGTTCTTC. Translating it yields CASSRTGRSETEQFF. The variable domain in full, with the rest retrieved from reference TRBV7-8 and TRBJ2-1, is GAGVSQSPRYKVAKRGQDVALRCDPISGHVSLFWYQQALGQGPEFLTYFQNEAQLDKSGLPSDRFFAERPEGSVSTLKIQRTQQEDSAVYLCASSRTGRSETEQFFGPGTRLTVL.

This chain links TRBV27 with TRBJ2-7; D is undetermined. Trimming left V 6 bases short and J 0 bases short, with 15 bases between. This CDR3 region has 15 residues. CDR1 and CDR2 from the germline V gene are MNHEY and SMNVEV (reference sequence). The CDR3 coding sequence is TGTGCCAGCAGCCCTTACGGTACCAGCTCCTACGAGCAGTACTTC. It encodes CASSPYGTSSYEQYF.

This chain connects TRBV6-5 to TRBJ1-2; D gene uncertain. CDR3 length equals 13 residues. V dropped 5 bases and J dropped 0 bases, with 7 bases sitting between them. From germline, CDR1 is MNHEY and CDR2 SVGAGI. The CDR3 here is CASSRTANYGYTF. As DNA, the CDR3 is TGTGCCAGCAGTCGGACGGCTAACTATGGCTACACCTTC.

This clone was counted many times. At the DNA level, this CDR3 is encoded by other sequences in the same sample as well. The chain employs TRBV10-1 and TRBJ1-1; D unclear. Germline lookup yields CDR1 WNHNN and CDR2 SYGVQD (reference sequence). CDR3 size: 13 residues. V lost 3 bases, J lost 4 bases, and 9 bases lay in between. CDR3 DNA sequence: TGCGCCAGCAGTGAAAACAGATTCACTGAAGCTTTCTTT. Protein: CASSENRFTEAFF.

For the CDR3, the DNA is TGTGCCAGCAAAGAGGGGGCTCGGTCACCCCTCCACTTT. This codes for CASKEGARSPLHF. This chain joins TRBV2 and TRBJ1-6; 7 bases agree with TRBD1. The V gene end was trimmed by 7 bases and the J gene end by 10 bases; junction bases not matched to a gene: 7. In germline, CDR1 is SNHLY, CDR2 FYNNEI. The CDR3 is 13 residues long. Combining the CDR3 with reference TRBV2 and TRBJ1-6 gives the whole variable domain EPEVTQTPSHQVTQMGQEVILRCVPISNHLYFYWYRQILGQKVEFLVSFYNNEISEKSEIFDDQFSVERPDGSNFTLKIRSTKLEDSAMYFCASKEGARSPLHFGNGTRLTVT.

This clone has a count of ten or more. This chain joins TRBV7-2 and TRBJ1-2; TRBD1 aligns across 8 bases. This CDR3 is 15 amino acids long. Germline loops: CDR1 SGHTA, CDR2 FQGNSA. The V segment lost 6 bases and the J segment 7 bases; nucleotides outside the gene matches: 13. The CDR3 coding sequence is TGTGCCAGCAGTCCTGGACAGGGCGGTTCGGGTGGCTACACCTTC. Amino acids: CASSPGQGGSGGYTF.

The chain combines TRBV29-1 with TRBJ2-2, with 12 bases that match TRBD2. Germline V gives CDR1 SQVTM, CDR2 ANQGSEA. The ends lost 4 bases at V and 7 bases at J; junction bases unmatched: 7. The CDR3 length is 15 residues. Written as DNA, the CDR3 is TGCAGCGTTGCCGGACTAGCGGGGTTGGGCGGGGAGCTGTTTTTT. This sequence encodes CSVAGLAGLGGELFF.

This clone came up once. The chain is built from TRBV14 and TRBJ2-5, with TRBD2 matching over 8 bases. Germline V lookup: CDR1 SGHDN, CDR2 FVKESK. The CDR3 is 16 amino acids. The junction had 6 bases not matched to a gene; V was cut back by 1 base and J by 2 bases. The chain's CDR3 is CASSQGLLAAQETQYF. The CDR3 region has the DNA TGTGCCAGCAGCCAAGGATTACTAGCGGCTCAAGAGACCCAGTACTTC.

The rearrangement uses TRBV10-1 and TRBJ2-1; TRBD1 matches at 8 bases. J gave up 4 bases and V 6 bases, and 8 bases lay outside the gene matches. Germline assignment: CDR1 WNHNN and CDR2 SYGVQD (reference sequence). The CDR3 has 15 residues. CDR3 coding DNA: TGCGCCAGCAGAAGGCCGGGACAGGAGTACAATGAGCAGTTCTTC. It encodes CASRRPGQEYNEQFF.

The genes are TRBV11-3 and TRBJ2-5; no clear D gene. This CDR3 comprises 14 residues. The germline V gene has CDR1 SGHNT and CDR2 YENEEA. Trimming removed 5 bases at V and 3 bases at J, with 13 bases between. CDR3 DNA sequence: TGTGCCAGCAGCCTAACCTGGAGAGAAGAGACCCAGTACTTC. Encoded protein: CASSLTWREETQYF. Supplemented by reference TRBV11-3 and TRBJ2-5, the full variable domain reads EAGVVQSPRYKIIEKKQPVAFWCNPISGHNTLYWYLQNLGQGPELLIRYENEEAVDDSQLPKDRFSAERLKGVDSTLKIQPAELGDSAVYLCASSLTWREETQYFGPGTRLLVL.

CDR3 nucleotides: TGTGCCAGCAGCTTATTAGCAGGATACACAGATACGCAGTATTTT. Encoded protein: CASSLLAGYTDTQYF. V is TRBV7-2 and J is TRBJ2-3; unclear D gene. V lost 2 bases to trimming and J lost 2 bases, with 11 bases between them. Germline V lookup: CDR1 SGHTA, CDR2 FQGNSA. The length of the CDR3 is 15 residues.

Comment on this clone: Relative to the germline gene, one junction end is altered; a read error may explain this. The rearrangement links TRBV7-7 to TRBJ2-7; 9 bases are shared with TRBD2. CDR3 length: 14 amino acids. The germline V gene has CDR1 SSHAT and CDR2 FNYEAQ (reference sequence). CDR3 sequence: CASSTGLAPYEQYF. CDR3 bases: TGTGCTAGCAGCACGGGACTAGCCCCCTACGAGCAGTACTTC. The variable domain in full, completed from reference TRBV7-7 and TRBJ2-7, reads GAGVSQSPRYKVTKRGQDVTLRCDPISSHATLYWYQQALGQGPEFLTYFNYEAQPDKSGLPSDRFSAERPEGSISTLTIQRTEQRDSAMYRCASSTGLAPYEQYFGPGTRLTVT.

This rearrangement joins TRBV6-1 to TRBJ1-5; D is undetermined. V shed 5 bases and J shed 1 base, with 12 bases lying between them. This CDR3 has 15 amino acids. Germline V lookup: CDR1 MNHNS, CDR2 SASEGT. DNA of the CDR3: TGTGCCAGCAGTACGACGACACCGAGCAATCAGCCCCAGCATTTT. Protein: CASSTTTPSNQPQHF.

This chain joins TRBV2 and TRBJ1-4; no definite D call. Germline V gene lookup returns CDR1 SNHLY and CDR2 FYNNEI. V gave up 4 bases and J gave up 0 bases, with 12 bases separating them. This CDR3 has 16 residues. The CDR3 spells CASSARQLTTNEKLFF. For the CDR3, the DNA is TGTGCCAGCAGTGCGAGGCAGTTAACAACTAATGAAAAACTGTTTTTT.

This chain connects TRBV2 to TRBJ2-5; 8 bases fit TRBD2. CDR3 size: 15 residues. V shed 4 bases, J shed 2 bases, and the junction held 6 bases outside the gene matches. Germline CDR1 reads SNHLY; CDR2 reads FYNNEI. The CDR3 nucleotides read TGTGCCAGCAGTGTAGACGGGAGGGTTCAAGAGACCCAGTACTTC. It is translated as CASSVDGRVQETQYF. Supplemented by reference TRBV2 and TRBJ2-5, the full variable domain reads EPEVTQTPSHQVTQMGQEVILRCVPISNHLYFYWYRQILGQKVEFLVSFYNNEISEKSEIFDDQFSVERPDGSNFTLKIRSTKLEDSAMYFCASSVDGRVQETQYFGPGTRLLVL.

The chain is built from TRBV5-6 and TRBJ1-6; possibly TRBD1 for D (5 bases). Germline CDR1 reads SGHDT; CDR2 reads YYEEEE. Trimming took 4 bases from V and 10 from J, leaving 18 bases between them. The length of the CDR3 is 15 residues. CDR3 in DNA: TGTGCCAGCAGCCGGGACCGGAATATCATCTCACCCCTCCACTTT. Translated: CASSRDRNIISPLHF.

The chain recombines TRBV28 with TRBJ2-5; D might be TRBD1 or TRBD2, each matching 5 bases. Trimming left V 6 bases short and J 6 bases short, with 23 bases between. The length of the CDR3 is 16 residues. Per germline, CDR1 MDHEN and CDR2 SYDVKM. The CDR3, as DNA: TGTGCCAGCAGGGGGACCGAGGGCTATTCCGGGAAGACCCAGTACTTC. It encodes CASRGTEGYSGKTQYF.

This chain's CDR3 is CASSQTGVNQPQHF. The CDR3 DNA follows: TGCGCCAGCAGCCAGACAGGGGTCAATCAGCCCCAGCATTTT. This sequence joins TRBV10-1 and TRBJ1-5, with 8 bases that match TRBD1. V was clipped by 6 bases and J by 3 bases; unmatched bases: 4. The CDR3 has 14 residues. Germline CDR1 reads WNHNN; CDR2 reads SYGVQD (reference sequence).

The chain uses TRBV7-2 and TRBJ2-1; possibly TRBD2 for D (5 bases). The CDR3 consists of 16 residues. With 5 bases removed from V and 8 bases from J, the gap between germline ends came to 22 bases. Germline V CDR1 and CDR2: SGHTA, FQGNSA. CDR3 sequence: CASSPTAGSQFDEQFF. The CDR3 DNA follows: TGTGCCAGCAGCCCCACGGCGGGCAGCCAATTCGATGAGCAGTTCTTC.

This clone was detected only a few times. The CDR3 DNA sequence: TGTGCCAGCAGCCCCGACGTGAACTATGGCTACACCTTC. Translation: CASSPDVNYGYTF. This sequence joins TRBV7-6 and TRBJ1-2; no firm D call. Between the trimmed V and J ends, which lost 5 bases and 2 bases, there was a span of 9 bases. Looked up from germline, CDR1 is SGHVS and CDR2 is FNYEAQ. The CDR3 contains 13 residues. The full variable domain, rest sourced from reference TRBV7-6 and TRBJ1-2, is GAGVSQSPRYKVTKRGQDVALRCDPISGHVSLYWYRQALGQGPEFLTYFNYEAQQDKSGLPNDRFSAERPEGSISTLTIQRTEQRDSAMYRCASSPDVNYGYTFGSGTRLTVV.

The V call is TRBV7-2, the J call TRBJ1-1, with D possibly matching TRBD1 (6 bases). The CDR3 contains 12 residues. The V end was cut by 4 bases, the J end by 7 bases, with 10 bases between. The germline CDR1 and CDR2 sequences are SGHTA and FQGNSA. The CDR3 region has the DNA TGTGCCAGCAGCTCATCCAGGGGTGAAGCTTTCTTT. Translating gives CASSSSRGEAFF.

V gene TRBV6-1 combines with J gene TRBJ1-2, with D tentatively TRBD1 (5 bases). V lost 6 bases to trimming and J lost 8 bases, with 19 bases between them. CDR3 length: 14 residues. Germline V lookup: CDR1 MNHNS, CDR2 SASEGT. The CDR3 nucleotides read TGTGCCAGCAGGTTGGGGGGAGCGTCGGGGGGCTACACCTTC. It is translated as CASRLGGASGGYTF.

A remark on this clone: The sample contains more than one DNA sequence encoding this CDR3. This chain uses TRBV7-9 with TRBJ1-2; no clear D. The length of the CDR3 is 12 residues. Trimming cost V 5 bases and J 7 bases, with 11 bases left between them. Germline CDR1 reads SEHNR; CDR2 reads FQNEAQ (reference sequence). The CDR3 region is CASSPTDGGYTF. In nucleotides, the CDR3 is TGTGCCAGCAGCCCAACCGATGGTGGCTACACCTTC. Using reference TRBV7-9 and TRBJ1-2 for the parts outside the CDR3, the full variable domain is DTGVSQNPRHKITKRGQNVTFRCDPISEHNRLYWYRQTLGQGPEFLTYFQNEAQLEKSRLLSDRFSAERPKGSFSTLEIQRTEQGDSAMYLCASSPTDGGYTFGSGTRLTVV.

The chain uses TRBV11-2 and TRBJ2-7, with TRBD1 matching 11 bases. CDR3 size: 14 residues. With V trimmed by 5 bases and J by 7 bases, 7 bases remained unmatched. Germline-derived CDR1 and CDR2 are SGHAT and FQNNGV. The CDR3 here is CASSHGQGAEEQYF. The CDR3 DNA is TGTGCCAGCAGCCATGGACAGGGGGCGGAAGAGCAGTACTTC.

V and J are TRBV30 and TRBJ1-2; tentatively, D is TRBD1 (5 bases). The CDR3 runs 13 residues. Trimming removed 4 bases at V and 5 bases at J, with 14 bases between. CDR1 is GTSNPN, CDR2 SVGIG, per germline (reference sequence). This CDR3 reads CAWKGREIYGYTF. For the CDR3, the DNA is TGTGCCTGGAAAGGCAGGGAAATATATGGCTACACCTTC.

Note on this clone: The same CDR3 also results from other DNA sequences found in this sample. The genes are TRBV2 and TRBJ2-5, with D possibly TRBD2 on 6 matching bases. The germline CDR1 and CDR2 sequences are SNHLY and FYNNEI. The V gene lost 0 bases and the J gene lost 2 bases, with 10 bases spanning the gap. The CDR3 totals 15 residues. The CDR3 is CASSEAPRGQETQYF. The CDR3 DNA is TGTGCCAGCAGTGAAGCGCCTCGGGGGCAAGAGACCCAGTACTTC.